This TCR beta chain was sequenced during a study of cytomegalovirus exposure and HLA in healthy donors (dated by TCRdb to 2016 to 2017). Looking at the study overall: An earlier analysis of some 600 of the donors reported 276 Gb of sequence data and 117 million unique TCR beta sequences obtained from about 180 million T cells. About 300 gigabases of sequencing data and 70 million to 100 million unique TCR sequences were included in an early release covering roughly 600 HLA-typed donors. The study combined high-throughput TCR immunosequencing, statistical association of individual TCRs with disease status, and machine learning to predict cytomegalovirus infection status. The number of donors typed differed by locus, with roughly 629-640 for A, B, C, DRB1 and DQB1, around 500 for DQA1, over 600 for DPA1, and some 440 for DPB1. The study aimed to test whether cataloging public T cell receptors could reveal signatures of past pathogen exposure. The study used immunosequencing to profile the T cell repertoires of hundreds of subjects and linked those repertoires to cytomegalovirus serostatus. Genome-wide SNP genotypes for about three fifths of the roughly 670 donors were used in a later genetic analysis, which treated that subset as a discovery cohort. The later analysis used no new phenotypic data to find candidate immune exposures, relying instead on TCR beta sequences and their occurrence across donors. Alongside the repertoire data, information on donor age, sex, ethnicity and CMV serostatus was compiled. An earlier analysis of 587 of the donors used high-throughput TCR beta sequencing to judge whether each TCR beta V gene segment behaved as functional or pseudogenic. To study patterns of TCR occurrence, a later analysis re-analyzed previously published TCR beta repertoires from around 700 donors and added high-resolution HLA genotyping. All discovery cohort repertoires had been generated on a single sequencing platform. Because of strong linkage in the cohort, four or five DR-DQ haplotypes were treated as single units for association and clustering. A separate validation cohort of roughly 130 different subjects was used in addition to the approximately 700-subject first cohort. HLA typing covered class I and class II loci at four-digit resolution. The genetic ancestry cluster associated with self-reported Caucasian donors included 81% of the 398 genotyped donors. Among around 400 genotyped donors of the cohort, an average of roughly 230,000 unique TCR beta nucleotide sequences was sequenced per donor, of which 15% to 20% were non-productive. Results the study describes overall, beyond this receptor: A later genetic analysis reported fewer N-insertions in productive TCRs among donors in an Asian-associated ancestry cluster than the approximately 670-donor mean. According to a later analysis, TCR association rates differed among HLA loci, with DRB1 alleles showing the most associated TCRs and HLA-C alleles showing the fewest. The study gave a list of about 150 TCR beta chains associated with cytomegalovirus. A cluster of highly shared sequence variants was judged likely to be a technical artifact of the sequencing pipeline. An earlier analysis of around 600 of the donors showed that most TCR beta V segments appeared in productive rearrangements either about 87% or about 30% of the time, which broadly matched IMGT annotations. In vitro tests confirmed that a few of the cytomegalovirus-associated TCR beta chains recognize cytomegalovirus antigens. Linkage disequilibrium might explain the correlated functional status among segregating V segments, but an unknown experimental factor could not be ruled out. Only TCR beta chains were sequenced in this cohort, and the absence of alpha or paired-chain data limited detectable features. A further reported finding was that TCR beta sequences accurately predicted the HLA-A and HLA-B alleles for most subjects in the first cohort. A later analysis reported that several top co-occurrence clusters appeared linked to parvovirus B19, influenza, CMV and Epstein-Barr virus. Because HLA typing was unavailable for some donors at each locus, only the typed subset was used in association tests. When HLA alleles, especially DR and DQ, strongly co-occurred, TCR associations were difficult to assign to individual alleles. Specific HLA alleles were associated with over 15,000 TCR beta sequences at a false discovery rate of 0.05 in a later analysis. Because counts were too low, some 17 rarely observed V segments, including chromosome 9 orphons, were excluded from the earlier analysis of a few hundred of the donors. The classifier was reported to diagnose cytomegalovirus status with high specificity and sensitivity in both the original cohort and the validation cohort. Some IMGT-functional V segments, including TRBV6-2 and TRBV6-3, could not be distinguished by the 87-base-pair reads and were therefore excluded. A later genetic analysis associated a missense DCLRE1C variant with V-gene and J-gene trimming of TCR beta chains, and an independent cohort replicated the association. While some public TCRs were present in many individuals, most TCR sequences turned up only very rarely across donors. According to a later analysis, most CMV-associated TCR beta chains appeared to be HLA-restricted, and the HLA associations seemed to be driven largely by CMV exposure. The authors suggested that the approach could potentially be extended to other disease states and immunological phenotypes. In a later analysis, HLA-associated TCR beta chains showed more clonal expansion and lower generation probabilities than non-associated chains that were equally common. The only immune exposure information available for the cohort was CMV serostatus. Sequencing depth was assumed to be roughly uniform across donors in the presence/absence analyses, though that assumption may not hold.

Of note for this clone: This receptor's antigen is unknown. Base qualities were left out, and no much larger clone turns up one base away.

Library preparation employed the immunoSEQ multiplex PCR assay. The multiplex PCR relied on a mix of 60 forward primers for TCR Vbeta segments and 13 reverse primers for TCR Jbeta segments. The CDR3 region of rearranged TCR beta genes was amplified from genomic DNA with a multiplex PCR assay. On the Illumina HiSeq System, the amplified TCR beta libraries were sequenced as 87-base-pair reads. As for the authors' bioinformatics: A later analysis counted about 80 million unique TCR beta chains across the 690 or so repertoires, and some 11 million of these chains were shared by at least two donors. To remove PCR and sequencing errors, raw reads were error-corrected and collapsed into unique sequences using a nearest-neighbor algorithm that merged closely related sequences. To assign V, D and J gene segments, CDR3 sequences were aligned to IMGT reference sequences. For a sequence to be retained, a match of at least six nucleotides to both a V gene segment and a J gene segment was required. Rearrangements were called productive when the CDR3 lacked stop codons and stayed in frame with V and J; all others were non-productive. Following IMGT convention, CDR3 was defined as the stretch from the second conserved V-encoded cysteine up to the conserved J-encoded phenylalanine. In an earlier analysis of more than 550 of the donors, sequences lacking an unambiguous match to a single V gene segment were excluded. An earlier analysis of roughly 590 of the donors called V segments functional above 56.7% productive rearrangements and segregating when the between-donor standard deviation exceeded 5%. A statistical classification framework was developed to diagnose cytomegalovirus status using the catalog of TCR beta chain sequences. A later analysis assigned V and J genes by comparing TCR nucleotide sequences with IMGT/GENE-DB human TR gene sequences. In a later analysis, CDR3 sequences and most-parsimonious VDJ recombination scenarios were assigned using the TCRdist pipeline. A later analysis defined each TCR beta chain by its CDR3 amino acid sequence plus V-gene family, and excluded reads lacking a unique V-gene family. To address suspected cross-contamination and a sequencing artifact, a later analysis removed a few hundred highly shared, low-generation-probability nucleotide sequences. In a later analysis, a clonal expansion index was calculated for each public chain from normalized within-repertoire ranks of inferred template counts. In a later analysis, generation probabilities were computed with a VDJ recombination model fitted to out-of-frame rearrangements, and the resulting probabilities were checked against IGoR. A later analysis scored TCR-TCR, TCR-HLA and TCR-CMV co-occurrence with hypergeometric tests, applying a repertoire-size bias correction to TCR pairs. In a later analysis, false discovery rates were estimated by permuting HLA or CMV assignments 20 times. A later analysis grouped co-occurring TCRs with DBSCAN, adding TCRdist sequence similarity when clustering within HLA-allele-positive subsets. Repertoires with fewer than 30,000 or more than 120,000 public chains were left out of co-occurrence clustering, as were a handful of repertoires with anomalous nucleotide sharing. This is the immuneACCESS table as TCRdb keeps it, with only in-frame sequences that have V and J called. A part of the clones is gone; compared with another copy, unresolved V genes explain less than half, and the rest is unexplained. V, J and clone size reflect that table, while D and trimming were determined from the DNA. In this sample the table shows 90,000 to 150,000 clones, roughly 76% of which occur a single time. The ten largest account for about 16% of the sample.

Including cysteine and phenylalanine, the CDR3 has 17 amino acids. Just the 51-base CDR3 DNA is kept, in frame starting at base 1. V and J are trimmed by 1 base and 4 bases, and the gene matches miss 11 bases of the junction. CDR1 and CDR2 were assigned from the germline V gene as SGHNT and YENEEA. The cohort consisted of hundreds of healthy bone marrow donors. All cohort members were sampled while nominally healthy, although unrecorded immune exposures were likely present. The donor was CMV seropositive and belonged to the group of more than 250 seropositive cohort members. A peripheral blood sample was collected from each donor, and TCR beta sequencing was performed on peripheral blood mononuclear cells. Genomic DNA was extracted from the blood cell samples with the Qiagen DNeasy Blood Extraction Kit.

Here the chain combines TRBV11-3 and TRBJ2-5, with 8 bases aligning to TRBD2. The clonotype was recovered from a man aged 50 to 59 in good health and CMV-seropositive. Sequenced: PBMCs. The sequenced DNA: TGTGCCAGCAGCTTAGGTGGGGCGTCCGGGACTAGAGAGACCCAGTACTTC. It specifies CASSLGGASGTRETQYF.